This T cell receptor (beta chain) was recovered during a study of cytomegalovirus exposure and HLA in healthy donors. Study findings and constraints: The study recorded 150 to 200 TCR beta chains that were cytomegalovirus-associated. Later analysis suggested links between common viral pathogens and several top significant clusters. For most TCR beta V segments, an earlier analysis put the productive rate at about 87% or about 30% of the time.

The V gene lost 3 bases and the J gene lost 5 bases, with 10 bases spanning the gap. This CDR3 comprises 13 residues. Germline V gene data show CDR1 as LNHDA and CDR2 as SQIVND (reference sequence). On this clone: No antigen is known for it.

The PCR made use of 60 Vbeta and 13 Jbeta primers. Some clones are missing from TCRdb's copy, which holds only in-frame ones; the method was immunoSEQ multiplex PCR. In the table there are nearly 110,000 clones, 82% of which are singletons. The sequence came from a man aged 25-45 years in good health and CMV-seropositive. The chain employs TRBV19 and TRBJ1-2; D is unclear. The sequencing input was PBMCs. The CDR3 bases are TGTGCCAGTAGTATCAGCGGGGAGTATGGCTACACCTTC. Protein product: CASSISGEYGYTF.